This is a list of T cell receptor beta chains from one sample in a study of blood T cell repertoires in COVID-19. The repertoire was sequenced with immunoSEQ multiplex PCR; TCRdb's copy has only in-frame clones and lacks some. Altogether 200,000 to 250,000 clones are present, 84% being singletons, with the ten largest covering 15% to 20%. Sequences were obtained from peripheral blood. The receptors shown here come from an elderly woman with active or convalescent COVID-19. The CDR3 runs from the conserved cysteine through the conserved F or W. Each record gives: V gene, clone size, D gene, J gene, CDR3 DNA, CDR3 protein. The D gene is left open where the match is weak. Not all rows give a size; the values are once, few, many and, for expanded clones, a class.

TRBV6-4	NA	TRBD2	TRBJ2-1	TGTGCCAGCAGTGACGAGGTAGCGGGGGCCCGGGAGCAGTTCTTC	CASSDEVAGAREQFF
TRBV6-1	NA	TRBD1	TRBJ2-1	TGTGCCAGCAGTGAGGGTGGGACAGGGAGGGATGAGCAGTTCTTC	CASSEGGTGRDEQFF
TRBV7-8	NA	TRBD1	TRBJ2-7	TGTGCCAGCAGCTTCTTCGCTGGACAGGGGGGAGGCGAGCAGTACTTC	CASSFFAGQGGGEQYF
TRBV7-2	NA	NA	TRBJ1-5	TGTGCCAGCAGCTCTCCTCTGAAGGCAGGCGGCAATCAGCCCCAGCATTTT	CASSSPLKAGGNQPQHF
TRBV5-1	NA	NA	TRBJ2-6	TGCGCCAGCAGGAGGGAATTAGTTTCTGGGGCCAACGTCCTGACTTTC	CASRRELVSGANVLTF
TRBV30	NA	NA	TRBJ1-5	TGTGCCTGGGCCCCCATGAGCAATCAGCCCCAGCATTTT	CAWAPMSNQPQHF
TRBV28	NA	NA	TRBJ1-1	TGTGCCACTGAGAGTGTGAACACTGAAGCTTTCTTT	CATESVNTEAFF
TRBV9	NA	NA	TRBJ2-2	TGTGCCAGCAGCGCCGGACAACTTACCGGGGAGCTGTTTTTT	CASSAGQLTGELFF
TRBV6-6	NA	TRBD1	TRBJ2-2	TGTGCCAGCACCAACGCAGGGGGCGCCACCTGGGAGCTGTTTTTT	CASTNAGGATWELFF
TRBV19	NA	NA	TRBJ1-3	TGTGCCAGTAAGGAGGTGGATCTCTCTGGAAACACCATATATTTT	CASKEVDLSGNTIYF
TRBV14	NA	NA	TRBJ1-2	TGTGCCAGCAGCCGGGACAAGAACTATGGCTACACCTTC	CASSRDKNYGYTF
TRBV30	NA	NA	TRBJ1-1	TGTGCCTGGAGTACACAGGGGAACACTGAAGCTTTCTTT	CAWSTQGNTEAFF
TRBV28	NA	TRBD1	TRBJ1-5	TGTGCCAGCAGTTTGCGGCAGGGGGTGGGCAATCAGCCCCAGCATTTT	CASSLRQGVGNQPQHF
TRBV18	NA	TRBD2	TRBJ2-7	TGTGCCAGCTCAGCGACTAGCGGGTACCACGAGCAGTACTTC	CASSATSGYHEQYF
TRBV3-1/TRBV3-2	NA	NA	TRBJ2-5	TGTGCCAGCAGCCAAGGAGTCCCGAGACTGACGGAGACCCAGTACTTC	CASSQGVPRLTETQYF
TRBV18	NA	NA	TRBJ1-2	TGTGCCAGCTCAGCAGGGACACCCCCTAACTATGGCTACACCTTC	CASSAGTPPNYGYTF
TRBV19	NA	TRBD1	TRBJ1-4	TGTGCCAGTAGTACCGGCGAGGGACAGGGACCTTTTAATGAAAAACTGTTTTTT	CASSTGEGQGPFNEKLFF
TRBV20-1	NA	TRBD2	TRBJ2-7	TGCAGTGCTAGTCCGGGACTAGGGACCTACGAGCAGTACTTC	CSASPGLGTYEQYF
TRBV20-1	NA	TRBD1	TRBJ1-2	TGCAGTGCTAGTCCCGGACAGGGCCCCGGCTACACCTTC	CSASPGQGPGYTF
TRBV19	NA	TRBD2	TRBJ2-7	TGTGCCAGTAGTATTAAGCGGGGTTACGAGCAGTACTTC	CASSIKRGYEQYF
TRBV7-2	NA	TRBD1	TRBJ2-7	TGTGCCAGCAGCCGGGACAGGGGGCTAGGTGAGCAGTACTTC	CASSRDRGLGEQYF
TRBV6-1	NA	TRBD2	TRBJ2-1	TGTGCCAGCGGGGGGACCGGGAGGGTAAATGAGCAGTTCTTC	CASGGTGRVNEQFF
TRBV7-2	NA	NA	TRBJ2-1	TGTGCCAGCAGCTCACAAATAGCCCAACAGCAGTTCTTC	CASSSQIAQQQFF
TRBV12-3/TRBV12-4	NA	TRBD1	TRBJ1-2	TGTGCCAGCAGCCGCAGGACAGGGGACGGCTACACCTTC	CASSRRTGDGYTF
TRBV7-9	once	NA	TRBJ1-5	TGTGCCAGCAGCTTGGGTGCAGGGTTTAGCAATCAGCCCCAGCATTTT	CASSLGAGFSNQPQHF
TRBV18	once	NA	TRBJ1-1	TGTGCCAGCTCACCGAACAGGGCAATGAACACTGAAGCTTTCTTT	CASSPNRAMNTEAFF
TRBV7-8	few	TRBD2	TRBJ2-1	TGTGCCAGCAGCCCACCAAGACTAGCGGCCCTAAACCGTTACAATGAGCAGTTCTTC	CASSPPRLAALNRYNEQFF
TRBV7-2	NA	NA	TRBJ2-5	TGTGCCAGCAGCTTAATGCGGCAGGGAGGAGAGACCCAGTACTTC	CASSLMRQGGETQYF
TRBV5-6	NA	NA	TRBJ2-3	TGTGCCAGCAGCTCCCAAACAGGGTCGGGCACAGATACGCAGTATTTT	CASSSQTGSGTDTQYF
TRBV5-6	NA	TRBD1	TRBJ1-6	TGTGCCAGCAGCTTGGGACAGGGGAATTCACCCCTCCACTTT	CASSLGQGNSPLHF
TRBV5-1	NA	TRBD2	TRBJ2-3	TGCGCCAGCAGCCCTGGGACTAGCGGGAGCTTTTCCACAGATACGCAGTATTTT	CASSPGTSGSFSTDTQYF
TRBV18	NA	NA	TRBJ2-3	TGTGCCAGCTCACCAAATCTTATAAGGAGCGGTACTGGAGATACGCAGTATTTT	CASSPNLIRSGTGDTQYF
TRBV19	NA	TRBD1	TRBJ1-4	TGTGCCAGTAGTAAGGGACAGGGGATAACAAACGAAAAACTGTTTTTT	CASSKGQGITNEKLFF